This T cell receptor (beta chain) is from a study of OX40 agonist ivuxolimab in advanced cancers. The wider study: At doses from 0.01 to 10 mg/kg, patients were given intravenous ivuxolimab every 2 weeks. Study-level points and caveats: Those patients achieving a partial response at 0.1-3.0 mg/kg showed among the lowest clonal expansion. Normalized expansion of T-cell clones was also low for some nonresponders.

Worth noting for this clone: Its antigen is not identified.

Clones were read by immunoSEQ multiplex PCR, and TCRdb kept only the in-frame ones, dropping some. The table lists about 61,000 clones, more than 85% of them singletons. The trim removed 1 base at V and 6 bases at J, leaving 11 bases unmatched. The CDR3 has 16 residues. CDR1 is MGHRA and CDR2 is YSYEKL in the germline V gene. The chain employs TRBV4-1 and TRBJ2-7, with TRBD1 matching 8 bases. This sequence was found in an adult with an advanced solid tumor such as melanoma, head and neck, liver or kidney cancer. The sample in question was CD4+ or CD8+ T cells sorted from blood, obtained in a trial of the OX40 agonist ivuxolimab. The CDR3 reads CASSQAAGQGAGEQYF. In DNA, the CDR3 is TGCGCCAGCAGCCAAGCGGCCGGACAGGGTGCAGGCGAGCAGTACTTC.